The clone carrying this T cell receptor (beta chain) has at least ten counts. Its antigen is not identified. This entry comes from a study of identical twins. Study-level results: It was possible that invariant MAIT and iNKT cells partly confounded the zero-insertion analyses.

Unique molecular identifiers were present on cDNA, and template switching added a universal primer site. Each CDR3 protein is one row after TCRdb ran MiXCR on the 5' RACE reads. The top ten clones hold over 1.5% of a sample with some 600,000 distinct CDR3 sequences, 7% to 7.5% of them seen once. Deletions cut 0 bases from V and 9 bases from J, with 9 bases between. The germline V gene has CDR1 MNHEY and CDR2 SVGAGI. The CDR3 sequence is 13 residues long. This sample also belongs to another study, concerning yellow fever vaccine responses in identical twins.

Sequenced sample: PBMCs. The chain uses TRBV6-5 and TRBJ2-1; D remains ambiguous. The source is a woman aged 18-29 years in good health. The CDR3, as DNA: TGTGCCAGCAGTTACTCGGGGTGGGGTGAGCAGTTCTTC. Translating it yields CASSYSGWGEQFF.